What follows are 18 T cell receptor beta chains derived from one specimen sequenced in a study of T cells in Graves' hyperthyroidism and ophthalmopathy. Using RNA transcripts as the source, TCR beta CDR3 regions were amplified. Researchers ran a first-round RT-PCR on the TCR CDR3 using the HTBI primer set. TCRdb re-derived calls from the multiplex PCR reads in MiXCR, one entry per CDR3 protein. The sample has about 150,000 distinct CDR3 sequences; over 20% are singletons. The sample consisted of blood. These receptor sequences come from a woman in her fifties or sixties with Graves' hyperthyroidism that later progressed to Graves' ophthalmopathy.

The chain couples TRBV6-1 to TRBJ2-5; D uncertain. Judging by the DNA end, TRBJ2-1 fits better; the J call may be wrong. This CDR3 comprises 11 residues. The V gene's germline CDR1 is MNHNS and CDR2 SASEGT. The CDR3 region has the DNA TGTGCCAGCAGTGGGCCCGATCCCCAGTTCTTC. Its translation: CASSGPDPQFF.

This clonotype was observed many times. One junction end disagrees with the germline gene, perhaps due to a read error. The chain is built from TRBV12-3 or TRBV12-4 and TRBJ2-3, with 11 bases identical to TRBD2. The CDR3 consists of 16 residues. The CDR3 region has the DNA TGTGCCAGCGGTTTAGCGGGAGGGCCAGGCACAGATACGCAGTATTTT. This gives the protein CASGLAGGPGTDTQYF.

This clonotype was detected ten times or more. The chain employs TRBV11-2 and TRBJ2-1; possibly TRBD2 for D (5 bases). The CDR3 is 15 amino acids. Between the trimmed V and J ends, which lost 3 bases and 0 bases, there was a span of 9 bases. In germline, CDR1 is SGHAT, CDR2 FQNNGV. CDR3 sequence: CASSLGGFSYNEQFF. In nucleotides, the CDR3 is TGTGCCAGCAGCTTGGGCGGGTTCTCCTACAATGAGCAGTTCTTC. Variable domain in full (rest from reference TRBV11-2 and TRBJ2-1): EAGVAQSPRYKIIEKRQSVAFWCNPISGHATLYWYQQILGQGPKLLIQFQNNGVVDDSQLPKDRFSAERLKGVDSTLKIQPAKLEDSAVYLCASSLGGFSYNEQFFGPGTRLTVL.

This clonotype was seen a few times. The genes are TRBV7-9 and TRBJ2-7, with D perhaps TRBD1 (5 bases). Germline V gene data show CDR1 as SEHNR and CDR2 as FQNEAQ (reference sequence). The V gene lost 3 bases and the J gene lost 6 bases, with 18 bases spanning the gap. The CDR3 consists of 15 residues. The chain's CDR3 is CASSFQLGRVGEQYF. DNA of the CDR3: TGTGCCAGCAGCTTTCAACTGGGGCGTGTGGGCGAGCAGTACTTC. The variable domain in full, completed from reference TRBV7-9 and TRBJ2-7, reads DTGVSQNPRHKITKRGQNVTFRCDPISEHNRLYWYRQTLGQGPEFLTYFQNEAQLEKSRLLSDRFSAERPKGSFSTLEIQRTEQGDSAMYLCASSFQLGRVGEQYFGPGTRLTVT.

This clonotype was counted many times. The J gene is TRBJ2-3, the V gene TRBV28; 11 bases match TRBD2. The CDR3 contains 15 residues. Trimming took 6 bases from V and 3 from J; bases not matched to a gene: 5. CDR1 MDHEN and CDR2 SYDVKM come from the germline V gene. The DNA of the CDR3 is TGTGCCAGCAGACCGGGACTAGCGGAAACAGATACGCAGTATTTT. Encoded protein: CASRPGLAETDTQYF.

At least ten counts were recorded for this clonotype. The rearrangement uses TRBV30 and TRBJ2-1; 8 bases line up with TRBD2. The CDR3 has 14 amino acids. Germline assignment: CDR1 GTSNPN and CDR2 SVGIG (reference sequence). DNA of the CDR3: TGTGCTCGCGACCCCCCAGCGGGAGTGGGAGAGCAGTTCTTC. Protein: CARDPPAGVGEQFF.

V and J are TRBV4-1 and TRBJ2-5, with D possibly matching TRBD1 (5 bases). The ends were cut back, 2 bases at V and 3 bases at J, with 10 bases in the middle. CDR3 size: 14 residues. CDR1 is MGHRA and CDR2 is YSYEKL in the germline V gene. CDR3: CASSQQGSEETQYF. The DNA for the CDR3 is TGCGCCAGCAGCCAACAGGGATCGGAAGAGACCCAGTACTTC.

A remark on this clonotype: This may be a read error: a much more frequent sequence differs by one nucleotide. The chain is built from TRBV24-1 and TRBJ2-3, with TRBD2 matching 7 bases. V gave up 6 bases and J gave up 2 bases; unmatched junction bases: 7. The CDR3 extends over 15 amino acids. Germline V gene sequence: CDR1 KGHDR, CDR2 SFDVKD. DNA for the CDR3: TGTGCCACCAGTATTAGCGGGCGAGACACAGATACGCAGTATTTT. Encoded protein: CATSISGRDTDTQYF.

V is TRBV12-3 or TRBV12-4 and J is TRBJ1-2, with 9 positions matching TRBD1. V lost 4 bases, J lost 4 bases, and 7 bases stayed unmatched. This CDR3 comprises 15 residues. The DNA of the CDR3 is TGTGCCAGCAGTTCAGGCGGGACAGGGACCTATGGCTACACCTTC. Translated, it gives CASSSGGTGTYGYTF.

This sequence joins TRBV19 and TRBJ2-7; 9 nucleotides agree with TRBD2. CDR3 length: 16 residues. V lost 5 bases to trimming and J lost 0 bases; unmatched junction nucleotides: 8. Germline V CDR1 and CDR2: LNHDA, SQIVND (reference sequence). The CDR3 sequence: CASSDPSGRFSYEQYF. CDR3 in DNA: TGTGCCAGTAGTGACCCCAGCGGGAGGTTCTCCTACGAGCAGTACTTC.

This clonotype was seen ten or more times. The chain carries TRBV28 and TRBJ2-7, with 7 positions matching TRBD1. The CDR3 extends over 12 amino acids. V dropped 9 bases and J dropped 1; count of bases not matched to a gene: 3. CDR1 and CDR2 from the germline V gene are MDHEN and SYDVKM. The CDR3, as DNA: TGTGCCAGTTTGGACAGGTCCTACGAGCAGTACTTC. Its protein is CASLDRSYEQYF.

This clonotype was seen more than once but under ten times. This chain connects TRBV25-1 to TRBJ1-2, with a tentative D call TRBD1 (6 bases). Germline assignment: CDR1 MGHDK and CDR2 SYGVNS. This CDR3 spans 14 amino acids. Trimming removed 7 bases at V and 2 bases at J, with 14 bases between. The CDR3 region has the DNA TGTGCCAGCACAGGGGACGGGGGGAACTATGGCTACACCTTC. It is translated as CASTGDGGNYGYTF.

This clonotype was observed a few times. The rearrangement joins TRBV5-4 to TRBJ2-1; perhaps D is TRBD1 or TRBD2 (5 bases each). Germline V lookup: CDR1 SGHNT, CDR2 YYREEE (reference sequence). This CDR3 has 19 residues. V was pared by 4 bases and J by 0 bases, with 23 bases between. Here the CDR3 DNA reads TGTGCCAGCAGCCCCCCAACCGGGACCTTGAAAATCTCCTACAATGAGCAGTTCTTC. It specifies CASSPPTGTLKISYNEQFF.

This clonotype showed up many times. The rearrangement joins TRBV3-1 to TRBJ1-4; D gene unclear. The CDR3 is 13 amino acids. Trimming removed 0 bases at V and 11 bases at J, with 10 bases between. The germline gives CDR1 LGHDT, CDR2 YNNKEL (reference sequence). DNA for the CDR3: TGTGCCAGCAGCCAAGAGCTTGGCTGGAAACTGTTTTTT. This encodes CASSQELGWKLFF. The variable domain in full, completed from reference TRBV3-1 and TRBJ1-4, reads DTAVSQTPKYLVTQMGNDKSIKCEQNLGHDTMYWYKQDSKKFLKIMFSYNNKELIINETVPNRFSPKSPDKAHLNLHINSLELGDSAVYFCASSQELGWKLFFGSGTQLSVL.

The sample holds many counts of this clonotype. This chain's CDR3 is CASSPQGARATEAFF. Here the CDR3 DNA reads TGTGCCAGCTCACCTCAGGGGGCGCGGGCCACTGAAGCTTTCTTT. The rearrangement uses TRBV18 and TRBJ1-1; 8 nucleotides match TRBD1. The CDR3 runs 15 residues. Unmatched junction bases numbered 7, after V lost 3 bases and J lost 4 bases. The germline CDR1 and CDR2 sequences are KGHSH and LQKENI.

This clonotype came up many times. This chain joins TRBV18 and TRBJ1-2, with TRBD1 matching over 9 bases. Losses at the gene ends were 6 bases for V and 8 bases for J; bases not matched to a gene: 7. The CDR3 spans 13 residues. Germline V gene lookup returns CDR1 KGHSH and CDR2 LQKENI. CDR3 residues: CASSKGTGFGYTF. The CDR3 DNA reads TGTGCCAGCTCCAAAGGGACAGGGTTCGGCTACACCTTC.

The chain joins TRBV6-2 or TRBV6-3 to TRBJ2-3, with 12 bases aligning to TRBD2. V shed 4 bases, J shed 9 bases, and the junction held 8 bases outside the gene matches. Germline V gene sequence: CDR1 MNHEY, CDR2 SVGEGT. The length of the CDR3 is 15 residues. The CDR3 sequence is CASSSLAGGSSTQYF. The CDR3 region has the DNA TGTGCCAGCAGTTCACTAGCGGGAGGCTCATCAACGCAGTATTTT.

CDR3 region: CATSDPKGTALGTTGELFF. In nucleotides, the CDR3 is TGTGCCACCAGTGATCCGAAAGGGACGGCTCTCGGGACTACCGGGGAGCTGTTTTTT. The chain is built from TRBV24-1 and TRBJ2-2; the D gene is possibly TRBD2 (6 bases). The CDR3 runs 19 residues. CDR1 KGHDR and CDR2 SFDVKD come from the germline V gene. V lost 3 bases, J lost 5 bases, and 24 bases lay in between.